This T cell receptor (beta chain) was retrieved from a study of blood T cell repertoires in COVID-19. Germline CDR1 reads SNHLY; CDR2 reads FYNNEI. This CDR3 region has 12 residues. V was pared by 8 bases and J by 8 bases, with 13 bases between. Clones were read by immunoSEQ multiplex PCR, and TCRdb kept only the in-frame ones, dropping some. The sample shows about 74,000 clones, around 86% of them seen only once. The sample consisted of peripheral blood. This clonotype was sampled from a woman older than 75 with active or convalescent COVID-19. The V call is TRBV2, the J call TRBJ1-3; D not resolved. The CDR3 bases are TGTGCCAGCCCGCATGTGGAGGACACCATATATTTT. Its protein is CASPHVEDTIYF.